This T cell receptor (delta chain) was identified during a study of γδ T cells in repeated Plasmodium falciparum infection. Overall study: Malaria-naive adults were infected with P. falciparum NF54 four times over roughly 640 days.

This CDR3 region has 19 residues. V was clipped by 6 bases and J by 0 bases, with 26 bases between them. Germline V CDR1 and CDR2: TSWWSYY, QGS. On this clone itself: A far bigger clonotype differs at one base, so this is likely a read error. This sample also contains other DNA sequences that code for the same CDR3.

Gammadelta T cells were flow-sorted from PBMC into Vgamma9/Vdelta2+ and Vdelta2-negative populations for bulk analysis. TCRdb reran clone calling via CATT on the multiplex PCR reads. Of 55,000 to 70,000 delta-chain clones in the sample, 1.5% to 2% are singletons; the top ten hold approximately 15%. The V gene is TRDV1, the J gene TRDJ1; possible D gene TRDD2, 6 bases. Sequencing input: gamma-delta T cells from blood. This sequence was found in a pool of human donors (malaria-infected and uninfected, not separated). The CDR3 spells CALGSSFPGHPAHTDKLIF. CDR3 DNA sequence: TGTGCTCTTGGATCTTCCTTTCCCGGTCATCCCGCCCACACCGATAAACTCATCTTT.